This TCR beta chain originates from a study of cytomegalovirus exposure and HLA in healthy donors. Overall study findings and caveats: Cytomegalovirus association was assigned to approximately 160 TCR beta chains. Of the V segments, some could not be distinguished, including TRBV6-2 and TRBV6-3, and were excluded. TCR beta chain V- and J-gene trimming was linked, in a later analysis, to a missense variant in DCLRE1C.

With 60 Vbeta and 13 Jbeta primers, the PCR was carried out. TCRdb's copy holds only in-frame clones and misses some; the assay was immunoSEQ multiplex PCR. The sample lists 100,000 to 150,000 clones; approximately 87% were seen once. Germline V CDR1 and CDR2: LNHDA, SQIVND (reference sequence). The CDR3 spans 13 residues. V lost 5 bases and J 2 bases, leaving 8 bases between the germline ends. This clone was observed a single time. Its antigen remains unidentified. Source material: PBMCs. The TCR sequence derives from a man between 18 and 35 years old in good health and CMV-seropositive. The chain recombines TRBV19 with TRBJ2-3, with D possibly TRBD2 on 5 matching bases. CDR3 DNA: TGTGCCAGTAGTTACGGGGTCACAGATACGCAGTATTTT. Translation: CASSYGVTDTQYF. The full variable domain, rest sourced from reference TRBV19 and TRBJ2-3, is DGGITQSPKYLFRKEGQNVTLSCEQNLNHDAMYWYRQDPGQGLRLIYYSQIVNDFQKGDIAEGYSVSREKKESFPLTVTSAQKNPTAFYLCASSYGVTDTQYFGPGTRLTVL.